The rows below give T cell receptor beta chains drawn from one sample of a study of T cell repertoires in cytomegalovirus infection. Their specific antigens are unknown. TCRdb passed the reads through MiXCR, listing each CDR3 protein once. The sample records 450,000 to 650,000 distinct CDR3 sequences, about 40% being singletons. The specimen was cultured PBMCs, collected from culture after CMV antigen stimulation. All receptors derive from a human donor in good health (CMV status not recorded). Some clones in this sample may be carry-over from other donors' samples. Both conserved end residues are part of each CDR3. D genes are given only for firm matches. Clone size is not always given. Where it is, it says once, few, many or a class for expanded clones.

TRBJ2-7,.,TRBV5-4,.,TGTGCCAGCAGCTTGTCTGGGGCAGGACCCTACGAGCAGTACTTC,CASSLSGAGPYEQYF
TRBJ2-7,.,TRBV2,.,TGTGCCAGCAGTGAAGCGGCAGGGGTCGAGCAGTACTTC,CASSEAAGVEQYF
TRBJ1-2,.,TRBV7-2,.,TGTGCCAGCAGCCAATCTCTCCTACCCCATGGCTACACCTTC,CASSQSLLPHGYTF
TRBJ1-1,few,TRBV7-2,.,TGTGCCAGCAGCCCCCCTCGGGGGATAATGAACACTGAAGCTTTCTTT,CASSPPRGIMNTEAFF
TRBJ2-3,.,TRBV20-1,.,TGCAGTGCTAGAGATCTGCAGGAGGAAAAGGGCACAGATACGCAGTATTTT,CSARDLQEEKGTDTQYF
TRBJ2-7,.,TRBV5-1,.,TGCGCCAGCAGCTTCGGTCAGCAAACCTACGAGCAGTACTTC,CASSFGQQTYEQYF
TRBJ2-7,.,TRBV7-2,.,TGTGACAGCACCCGAGGACGGGGCTACGAGCAGTACTTC,CDSTRGRGYEQYF
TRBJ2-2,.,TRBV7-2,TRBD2,TGTGCCAGCAGCTTGCCCCTAGCGGGGGGACCCGCGAACACCGGGGAGCTGTTTTTT,CASSLPLAGGPANTGELFF
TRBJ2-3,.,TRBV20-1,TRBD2,TGCAGTGCTAGAACCGGGTCTAGCGGGCCCACAGATACGCAGTATTTT,CSARTGSSGPTDTQYF
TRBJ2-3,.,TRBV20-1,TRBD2,TGCAGTGCCCCGCCCCCTAGCGGGGGGACAGATACGCAGTATTTT,CSAPPPSGGTDTQYF
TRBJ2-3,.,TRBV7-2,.,TGTGCCAGCAGCTTAGAAGCGGGTGCCGTGGGGACAGATACGCAGTATTTT,CASSLEAGAVGTDTQYF
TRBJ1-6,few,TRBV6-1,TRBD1,TGTGCCAGCAGACCTAGGGACAGGTTTTCACCCCTCCACTTT,CASRPRDRFSPLHF
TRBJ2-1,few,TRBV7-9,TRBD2,TGTGCCAGCAGGTACAAGCGGGGCCTCAATGAGCAGTTCTTC,CASRYKRGLNEQFF
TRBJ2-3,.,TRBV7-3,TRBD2,TGTGCCAGCAGCCCTGAGCGGGGGGACCCTACAGATACGCAGTATTTT,CASSPERGDPTDTQYF
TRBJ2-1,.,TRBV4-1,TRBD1,TGCGCCAGCAGCCAAGGGAGGACAGGACCCTCGGATGAGCAGTTCTTC,CASSQGRTGPSDEQFF
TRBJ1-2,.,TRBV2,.,TGTGCCAGCAGTCCAAGTCCCCATGGCTACACCTTC,CASSPSPHGYTF
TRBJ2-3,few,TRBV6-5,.,TGTGCCAGCAGGGCCACAGGAGAACGCACAGATACGCAGTATTTT,CASRATGERTDTQYF
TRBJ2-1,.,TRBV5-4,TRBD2,TGTGCCAGCAGCTTTACTAGCGGGCTAGGGAATGAGCAGTTCTTC,CASSFTSGLGNEQFF
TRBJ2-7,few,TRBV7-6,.,TGTGCCAGCAGCTTTATGATGTCGGATCACGAGCAGTACTTC,CASSFMMSDHEQYF
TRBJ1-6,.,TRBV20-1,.,TGCAGTGTTCCGGGACGGATAAATTCACCCCTCCACTTT,CSVPGRINSPLHF
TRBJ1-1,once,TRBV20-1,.,TGCAGTGCTAGTCGTGCAGGATACACTGAAGCTTTCTTT,CSASRAGYTEAFF
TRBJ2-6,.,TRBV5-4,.,TGTGCCAGCAGCCCGGACTATACTGGGGCCAACGTCCTGACTTTC,CASSPDYTGANVLTF
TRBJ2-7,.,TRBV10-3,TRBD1,TGTGCCATCAGGAAGGCCGGGACAGGGGCCTACGAGCAGTACTTC,CAIRKAGTGAYEQYF
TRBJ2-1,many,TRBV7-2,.,TGTGCCAGCAGCACCCCAGGGTACAATGAGCAGTTCTTC,CASSTPGYNEQFF
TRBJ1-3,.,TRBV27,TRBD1,TGTGCCAGCAGTAGGAGCCCGGGACAGGATGGAAACACCATATATTTT,CASSRSPGQDGNTIYF
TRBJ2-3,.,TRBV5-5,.,TGTGCCAGCAGCTTAGACCGATCCACAGATACGCAGTATTTT,CASSLDRSTDTQYF
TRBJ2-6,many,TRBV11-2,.,TGTGCCAGCAGCGGGCCGGGACAAGCACCTGCTGCGTCTGGGGCCAACGTCCTGACTTTC,CASSGPGQAPAASGANVLTF
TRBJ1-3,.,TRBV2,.,TGTGCCAGCACACTGGGCACCTCTGGAAACACCATATATTTT,CASTLGTSGNTIYF
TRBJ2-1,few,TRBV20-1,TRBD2,TGCAGTGCTGCCCGAGGACTAGAACACTCCAATGAGCAGTTCTTC,CSAARGLEHSNEQFF